These T cell receptor beta chains were read from a single sample in a study. TCRdb fed the 5' RACE reads into MiXCR, producing one record per CDR3 protein. The sample has approximately 60,000 distinct CDR3 sequences, 20% to 25% seen once; the top ten hold under 3.5%. What was sequenced was memory CD4+ T cells sorted from a lymph node. The receptors come from a female donor with breast cancer. Each CDR3 is given with its conserved first and last residue. Fields, in order: V gene, CDR3 length, clone size, D gene, J gene, CDR3 DNA, CDR3 protein. The D gene is left open where the match is weak. Some rows have no size entry. The others give once, few or many, or a class for an expanded clone.

TRBV5-1,16,-,TRBD1,TRBJ2-2,TGCGCCAGCAGCCCTGGGACAGGGTTGTTCACCGGGGAGCTGTTTTTT,CASSPGTGLFTGELFF
TRBV7-2,13,few,-,TRBJ2-1,TGTGCCAGCAGCTCCTCGACTTCAAATGAGCAGTTCTTC,CASSSSTSNEQFF
TRBV28,13,-,-,TRBJ1-4,TGTGCCAGCAGTTTTTCAACTAATGAAAAACTGTTTTTT,CASSFSTNEKLFF
TRBV7-2,13,many,-,TRBJ1-2,TGTGCCAGCAGCCCCGGACATGGCTATGGCTACACCTTC,CASSPGHGYGYTF
TRBV6-5,17,few,-,TRBJ1-3,TGTGCCAGCAGTTATAGCCTGGACGGCCGCTCTGGAAACACCATATATTTT,CASSYSLDGRSGNTIYF
TRBV28,15,-,-,TRBJ2-2,TGTGCCAGCAGCTCCGGGGCCGAGAGGACCGGGGAGCTGTTTTTT,CASSSGAERTGELFF
TRBV6-1,13,many,-,TRBJ2-5,TGTGCCAGCAGTGAAGTAGGGTTAGAGACCCAGTACTTC,CASSEVGLETQYF
TRBV3-1,13,few,-,TRBJ1-1,TGTGCCAGCAGTATAAAAGGGGACACTGAAGCTTTCTTT,CASSIKGDTEAFF
TRBV6-5,15,many,-,TRBJ1-1,TGTGCCAGCAGTTCACGCGAAGGGCAGGGTACTGAAGCTTTCTTT,CASSSREGQGTEAFF
TRBV6-5,14,many,-,TRBJ1-2,TGTGCCAGCAGTTACCGCCCGTCTGAGGCGGGCTACACCTTC,CASSYRPSEAGYTF
TRBV28,15,few,TRBD1,TRBJ1-6,TGTGCCAGCAGTACCCGACAGGGGTATAATTCACCCCTCCACTTT,CASSTRQGYNSPLHF
TRBV28,14,-,TRBD1,TRBJ2-7,TGTGCCAGCAGTTTAGGGGACAGGTCCTACGAGCAGTACTTC,CASSLGDRSYEQYF
TRBV4-3,17,-,-,TRBJ2-1,TGCGCCAGCAGCCCAGGGGTGGGGAAGGGCTCCTACAATGAGCAGTTCTTC,CASSPGVGKGSYNEQFF
TRBV28,13,few,-,TRBJ1-1,TGTGCCAGCAGTTTTCAGGGCGCCACTGAAGCTTTCTTT,CASSFQGATEAFF
TRBV6-5,16,many,TRBD1,TRBJ1-2,TGTGCCAGCAGTTATGCGGACAGGGGATTCAACTATGGCTACACCTTC,CASSYADRGFNYGYTF
TRBV7-2,13,-,-,TRBJ2-7,TGTGCCAGCAGCTTAGCTATCCTCTACGAGCAGTACTTC,CASSLAILYEQYF
TRBV5-1,14,-,-,TRBJ1-1,TGCGCCAGCAGCCTTGAGGGACCTTACGTTGAAGCTTGCTTT,CASSLEGPYVEACF
TRBV27,12,few,TRBD1,TRBJ2-3,TGTGCCAGCAGTCTACAGGGGGATACGCAGTATTTT,CASSLQGDTQYF
TRBV19,15,-,TRBD1,TRBJ1-5,TGTGCCAGTAGTGTGACAGGGACAAGAAATCAGCCCCAGCATTTT,CASSVTGTRNQPQHF
TRBV7-6,15,-,-,TRBJ1-3,TGTGCCAGCAGCCCCCAGGACAGTTCTGGAAACACCATATATTTT,CASSPQDSSGNTIYF
TRBV20-1,13,-,-,TRBJ1-3,TGCAGTGCTAGGAAGGTGCTAGGAAACACCATATATTTT,CSARKVLGNTIYF
TRBV6-1,13,few,-,TRBJ1-1,TGTGCCAGCAGTCGTGTTGGGAACACTGAAGCTTTCTTT,CASSRVGNTEAFF
TRBV11-1,14,-,TRBD1,TRBJ1-2,TGTGCCAGCAGCTTCGGAGACAGGGCCTATGGCTACACCTTC,CASSFGDRAYGYTF
TRBV7-3,13,few,-,TRBJ1-1,TGTGCCAGCAGCCTCGCGGGGGTCGGTGAAGCTTTCTTT,CASSLAGVGEAFF
TRBV6-6,14,many,-,TRBJ1-3,TGTGCCAGCAGTCCCCAAGGGGCTGGAAACACCATATATTTT,CASSPQGAGNTIYF
TRBV11-2,15,few,TRBD2,TRBJ2-1,TGTGCCAGCACCGAGTCGGCGGGAGCGTGGAATGAGCAGTTCTTC,CASTESAGAWNEQFF
TRBV20-1,14,few,-,TRBJ2-5,TGCAGTGCTAGAGACGACACACGAGAAGAGACCCAGTACTTC,CSARDDTREETQYF
TRBV9,15,many,-,TRBJ2-1,TGTGCCAGCAGCGACGGAGCCGGGACCTACAATGAGCAGTTCTTC,CASSDGAGTYNEQFF
TRBV25-1,16,few,-,TRBJ2-7,TGTGCCAGCAGTGGGGGACCATCAGGGATTTCGGACGAGCAGTACTTC,CASSGGPSGISDEQYF
TRBV5-1,14,-,-,TRBJ1-2,TGCGCCAGCAGCCTGGTGAGAAGGAACTATGGCTACACCTTC,CASSLVRRNYGYTF
TRBV20-1,14,few,-,TRBJ2-7,TGCAGTGCTCTCCGGCAGGGGACGACCTACGAGCAGTACTTC,CSALRQGTTYEQYF
TRBV5-1,13,few,-,TRBJ2-3,TGCGCCAGCACGACGGGAGACCGTACTACGCAGTATTTT,CASTTGDRTTQYF
TRBV7-9,15,-,-,TRBJ2-2,TGTGCCAGCAGCTTGGGACGATGGAACACCGGGGAGCTGTTTTTT,CASSLGRWNTGELFF
TRBV28,12,-,TRBD1,TRBJ2-7,TGTGCCACAGACAGGGAAGGTCTCGAGCAGTACTTC,CATDREGLEQYF
TRBV6-5,18,-,-,TRBJ2-7,TGTGCCAGCAGTTACTCGCACCAGATCCTGGGGAGCTCCTACGAGCAGTACTTC,CASSYSHQILGSSYEQYF